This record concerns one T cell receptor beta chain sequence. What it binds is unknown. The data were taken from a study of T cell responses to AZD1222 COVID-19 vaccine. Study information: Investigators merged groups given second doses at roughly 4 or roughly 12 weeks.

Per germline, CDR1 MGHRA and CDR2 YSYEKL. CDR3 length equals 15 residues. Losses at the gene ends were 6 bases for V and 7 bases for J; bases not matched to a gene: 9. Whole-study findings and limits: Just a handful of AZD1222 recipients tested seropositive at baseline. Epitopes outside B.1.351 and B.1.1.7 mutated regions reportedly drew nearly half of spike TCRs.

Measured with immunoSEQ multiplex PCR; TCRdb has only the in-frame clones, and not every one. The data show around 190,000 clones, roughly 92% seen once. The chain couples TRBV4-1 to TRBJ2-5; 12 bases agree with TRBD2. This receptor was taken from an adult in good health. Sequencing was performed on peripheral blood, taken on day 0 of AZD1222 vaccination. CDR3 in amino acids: CASSKLAGGDGTQYF. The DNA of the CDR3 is TGCGCCAGCAGTAAACTAGCGGGGGGTGACGGGACCCAGTACTTC.